Shown below are 3 T cell receptor beta chains from a single sample sequenced in a study of T cell repertoires in cytomegalovirus infection. A single record per CDR3 protein comes from TCRdb applying MiXCR to the reads. Of hundreds of thousands of distinct CDR3 sequences in the sample, about 39% are singletons; the top ten hold approximately 40%. The antigens these receptors bind are not known. The specimen was cultured PBMCs, collected from culture after CMV antigen stimulation. The receptors were sampled from a human donor in good health (CMV status not recorded). Some clones in this sample may be carry-over from other donors' samples.

A few counts support this clonotype. The genes are TRBV6-2 or TRBV6-3 and TRBJ2-7; D may be TRBD2 (6 bases). Trimming cost V 7 bases and J 3 bases, with 16 bases left between them. Germline V gene data show CDR1 as MNHEY and CDR2 as SVGEGT. This CDR3 spans 14 amino acids. CDR3 sequence (DNA): TGTGCCAGCACTCGGACGGGGACTTACTACGAGCAGTACTTC. Translation: CASTRTGTYYEQYF.

The chain carries TRBV2 and TRBJ1-5, with D possibly matching TRBD1 (5 bases). The length of the CDR3 is 15 residues. V was clipped by 6 bases and J by 1 base, with 13 bases between them. The germline CDR1 and CDR2 sequences are SNHLY and FYNNEI. CDR3 loop: CASSQGGGSNQPQHF. CDR3 sequence (DNA): TGTGCCAGCAGCCAGGGCGGAGGAAGCAATCAGCCCCAGCATTTT.

This rearrangement joins TRBV27 to TRBJ2-3; 7 bases agree with TRBD2. Per the germline V gene, CDR1 is MNHEY and CDR2 is SMNVEV (reference sequence). This CDR3 region has 11 residues. V shed 11 bases, J shed 6 bases, and the junction held 5 bases outside the gene matches. The CDR3 is CAVRRGDTQYF. The CDR3 nucleotides are TGTGCCGTGCGGCGGGGGGATACGCAGTATTTT.